The next 22 T cell receptor beta chains were all read from a single sample in a study of early T cells in non-severe SARS-CoV-2 infection. TCRdb ran MiXCR on the 5' RACE reads and lists one entry per CDR3 protein. The sample holds roughly 80,000 distinct CDR3 sequences; around an eighth are singletons and the top ten take approximately 3.3%. Specimen: whole blood. The receptor source for this set is an adult who was a healthcare worker with PCR-confirmed SARS-CoV-2 infection or an uninfected control (not recorded which).

The V call is TRBV28, the J call TRBJ2-2; TRBD1 aligns across 9 bases. Per germline, CDR1 MDHEN and CDR2 SYDVKM. This CDR3 is built from 16 residues. V lost 6 bases, J lost 3 bases, and 8 bases stayed unmatched. The CDR3 sequence: CASSSGDRDYTGELFF. The CDR3 nucleotides read TGTGCCAGCAGCTCCGGGGACAGGGACTACACCGGGGAGCTGTTTTTT.

V and J are TRBV30 and TRBJ2-2, with D perhaps matching TRBD1 (6 bases). CDR3 length: 15 residues. Trimming removed 0 bases from V and 2 bases from J, with 10 bases in between. Germline assignment: CDR1 GTSNPN and CDR2 SVGIG (reference sequence). CDR3 in amino acids: CAWSVAGVNTGELFF. Here the CDR3 DNA reads TGTGCCTGGAGTGTAGCAGGGGTTAACACCGGGGAGCTGTTTTTT. The variable domain in full, with the rest retrieved from reference TRBV30 and TRBJ2-2, is SQTIHQWPATLVQPVGSPLSLECTVEGTSNPNLYWYRQAAGRGLQLLFYSVGIGQISSEVPQNLSASRPQDRQFILSSKKLLLSDSGFYLCAWSVAGVNTGELFFGEGSRLTVL.

This chain uses TRBV5-1 with TRBJ2-7, with 9 bases lining up with TRBD1. CDR3 length: 15 amino acids. Germline-derived CDR1 and CDR2 are SGHRS and YFSETQ. The J segment lost 2 bases and the V segment lost 4 bases, leaving 7 bases of the junction unmatched. This CDR3 is CASSTRQGGTYEQYF. The CDR3 DNA reads as TGCGCCAGCAGCACAAGACAGGGGGGAACCTACGAGCAGTACTTC.

This clonotype came up many times. The J gene is TRBJ2-5, the V gene TRBV5-1, with D perhaps matching TRBD2 (5 bases). This CDR3 spans 13 amino acids. The germline V gene has CDR1 SGHRS and CDR2 YFSETQ. The ends were cut back, 1 base at V and 7 bases at J, with 11 bases in the middle. The CDR3 is CASSLSGASTQYF. CDR3 sequence (DNA): TGCGCCAGCAGCTTGAGCGGCGCTTCGACCCAGTACTTC.

This clonotype was seen a handful of times. The CDR3 protein is CASSSKETQYF. The CDR3 coding sequence is TGTGCCAGCAGCTCAAAAGAGACCCAGTACTTC. The rearrangement links TRBV7-6 to TRBJ2-5; D is undetermined. CDR1 and CDR2 from the germline V gene are SGHVS and FNYEAQ. The CDR3 spans 11 residues. V lost 4 bases and J lost 3, with 3 bases in between.

This clonotype turned up a few times. This chain uses TRBV5-1 with TRBJ2-3; D uncertain. This CDR3 has 15 residues. V was clipped by 3 bases and J by 0 bases, with 11 bases between them. Germline CDR1 and CDR2: SGHRS and YFSETQ. The CDR3 DNA reads as TGCGCCAGCAGCTCCTTTGCGGATAGCACAGATACGCAGTATTTT. Translated, it gives CASSSFADSTDTQYF.

The chain recombines TRBV19 with TRBJ1-5; TRBD1 might be the D (6 bases). The CDR3 sequence is 15 residues long. The germline V gene has CDR1 LNHDA and CDR2 SQIVND (reference sequence). Trimming pared 3 bases from V and 6 bases from J, leaving 15 bases between. CDR3 sequence reads: CASSMLGGPSQPQHF. CDR3 nucleotides: TGTGCCAGTAGTATGTTGGGGGGCCCAAGTCAGCCCCAGCATTTT.

A few counts support this clonotype. The V call is TRBV19, the J call TRBJ2-5; 12 bases agree with TRBD1. Per the germline V gene, CDR1 is LNHDA and CDR2 is SQIVND (reference sequence). The CDR3 extends over 17 amino acids. V dropped 6 bases and J dropped 3; count of bases not matched to a gene: 11. The CDR3 DNA sequence: TGTGCCAGTAGAAGAAGAGGGGACAGGGGGCAGGAAGAGACCCAGTACTTC. Amino acid sequence: CASRRRGDRGQEETQYF. Full variable domain (rest looked up from reference TRBV19 and TRBJ2-5): DGGITQSPKYLFRKEGQNVTLSCEQNLNHDAMYWYRQDPGQGLRLIYYSQIVNDFQKGDIAEGYSVSREKKESFPLTVTSAQKNPTAFYLCASRRRGDRGQEETQYFGPGTRLLVL.

This clonotype was counted at least ten times. The rearrangement uses TRBV14 and TRBJ2-5; 10 bases agree with TRBD1. The CDR3 has 15 amino acids. Trimming cost V 4 bases and J 4 bases; bases outside gene matches: 6. Germline lookup yields CDR1 SGHDN and CDR2 FVKESK. The CDR3 bases are TGTGCCAGCAGCCCCCGGACAGGGGGGAGAGAGACCCAGTACTTC. Protein: CASSPRTGGRETQYF.

The V call is TRBV27, the J call TRBJ1-6; D not resolved. The ends were cut back, 3 bases at V and 7 bases at J, with 28 bases in the middle. This CDR3 comprises 20 residues. Germline-derived CDR1 and CDR2 are MNHEY and SMNVEV (reference sequence). This CDR3 reads CASSFRRLLGGRGLNSPLHF. The CDR3 coding sequence is TGTGCCAGCAGTTTCCGCCGGTTATTAGGAGGGCGAGGTTTGAATTCACCCCTCCACTTT.

This clonotype was counted at least ten times. Sequence at one end of the junction differs from germline and may be a read error. The chain has TRBV7-7 and TRBJ2-1; possibly TRBD1 for D (5 bases). This CDR3 contains 14 residues. The germline CDR1 and CDR2 sequences are SSHAT and FNYEAQ (reference sequence). In DNA, the CDR3 is TGTGCTAGCAGCTCAACCGGCAGGGCTTCTGTGCAGTTCTTC. Its protein product is CASSSTGRASVQFF.

A note on this clonotype: At one end, the junction sequence differs from germline, possibly due to a read error. The chain carries TRBV20-1 and TRBJ1-2, with TRBD1 matching over 7 bases. This CDR3 has 17 amino acids. The germline V gene encodes CDR1 DFQATT and CDR2 SNEGSKA (reference sequence). The DNA for the CDR3 is TGCAGTGCTTACCCGAGGTTAGGGGGCCGGTCTAACTATGACTACACCTTC. Protein: CSAYPRLGGRSNYDYTF.

This clonotype was seen ten or more times. The chain employs TRBV3-1 and TRBJ2-5; 14 bases agree with TRBD2. The V and J ends lost 4 bases and 5 bases, in that order; junction bases with no gene match: 3. The CDR3 loop spans 15 amino acids. CDR1 and CDR2 (germline): LGHDT, YNNKEL (reference sequence). CDR3 nucleotides: TGTGCCAGCAGCCGTAGGACTAGCGGGGGGGAGACCCAGTACTTC. It is translated as CASSRRTSGGETQYF.

This clonotype was counted ten times or more. V gene TRBV20-1 combines with J gene TRBJ1-1; no definite D call. The CDR3 totals 13 residues. V was trimmed by 3 bases and J by 1 base, leaving 9 bases between them. The germline V gene encodes CDR1 DFQATT and CDR2 SNEGSKA (reference sequence). CDR3 region: CSASPPPNTEAFF. The CDR3 DNA reads TGCAGTGCTAGTCCCCCCCCGAACACTGAAGCTTTCTTT.

This clonotype has a count of ten or more. V and J are TRBV11-2 and TRBJ2-1, with 8 bases identical to TRBD2. V shed 5 bases, J shed 6 bases, and the junction held 12 bases outside the gene matches. The CDR3 spans 16 residues. Germline V lookup: CDR1 SGHAT, CDR2 FQNNGV. The CDR3: CASSLRETSAGNEQFF. The CDR3 bases are TGTGCCAGCAGCCTAAGGGAGACTAGCGCCGGCAATGAGCAGTTCTTC.

This clonotype appeared a few times. V and J are TRBV18 and TRBJ2-5; TRBD1 is a possible D gene (5 bases). The CDR3 length is 14 residues. Germline V gene sequence: CDR1 KGHSH, CDR2 LQKENI. V dropped 3 bases and J dropped 3 bases, with 11 bases sitting between them. The CDR3 spells CASSPDKLKETQYF. CDR3 in DNA: TGTGCCAGCTCACCGGACAAGCTCAAAGAGACCCAGTACTTC.

This clonotype was detected only a few times. The gene calls are TRBV18 and TRBJ2-7; 11 bases map to TRBD2. This CDR3 has 16 amino acids. V trimming: 0 bases; J trimming: 4 bases; junction bases outside the gene matches: 5. Germline CDR1 and CDR2: KGHSH and LQKENI. The DNA of the CDR3 is TGTGCCAGCTCACCACCGGGACTAGCGGAACATTACGAGCAGTACTTC. As protein: CASSPPGLAEHYEQYF.

V and J are TRBV7-8 and TRBJ1-1, with a weak D call TRBD1 (6 bases). The germline V gene encodes CDR1 SGHVS and CDR2 FQNEAQ. Trimming shortened V by 6 bases and J by 6 bases, and 17 bases separated the two germline ends. The CDR3 has 14 amino acids. The CDR3 region has the DNA TGTGCCAGCAGGGTGGGGGGCGAATACCCTGAAGCTTTCTTT. Encoded protein: CASRVGGEYPEAFF.

There are a few counts of this clonotype. The V gene is TRBV7-9, the J gene TRBJ1-1, with D hard to call. CDR3 length equals 14 residues. The ends were cut back, 1 base at V and 6 bases at J, with 12 bases in the middle. From germline, CDR1 is SEHNR and CDR2 FQNEAQ (reference sequence). CDR3 sequence reads: CASSLGGAGSEAFF. CDR3 in DNA: TGTGCCAGCAGCTTAGGGGGAGCGGGGTCTGAAGCTTTCTTT.

V gene TRBV18 combines with J gene TRBJ1-4; D gene uncertain. Germline-derived CDR1 and CDR2 are KGHSH and LQKENI. The germline V and J ends were trimmed by 3 bases and 0 bases, with 11 bases remaining between them. The length of the CDR3 is 16 residues. CDR3 in DNA: TGTGCCAGCTCACCGCAACCGGGATCAACTAATGAAAAACTGTTTTTT. This encodes CASSPQPGSTNEKLFF. The full variable domain, in which reference TRBV18 and TRBJ1-4 provide the parts outside the CDR3, is NAGVMQNPRHLVRRRGQEARLRCSPMKGHSHVYWYRQLPEEGLKFMVYLQKENIIDESGMPKERFSAEFPKEGPSILRIQQVVRGDSAAYFCASSPQPGSTNEKLFFGSGTQLSVL.

This clonotype occurred many times. V gene TRBV6-1 combines with J gene TRBJ2-5; D remains ambiguous. V was clipped by 8 bases and J by 4 bases, with 14 bases between them. The CDR3 is made up of 13 amino acids. CDR1 is MNHNS, CDR2 SASEGT, per germline. The CDR3 DNA is TGTGCCAGCGCAGAAAGGCCAGGAGAGACCCAGTACTTC. It specifies CASAERPGETQYF.

The genes are TRBV6-2 or TRBV6-3 and TRBJ1-5; no clear D. This CDR3 has 13 residues. Germline values: CDR1 MNHEY, CDR2 SVGEGT. The V and J ends lost 4 bases and 4 bases respectively, with 8 bases between them. As DNA, the CDR3 is TGTGCCAGCAGTTTTCAGTCAAATCAGCCCCAGCATTTT. Protein: CASSFQSNQPQHF.